The 28 T cell receptor beta chains presented below share a single source sample, sequenced in a study of response to subunit inactivated influenza vaccine. Using its own MiXCR run on the RT-PCR reads, TCRdb lists one record per CDR3 protein. Altogether 800,000 or so distinct CDR3 sequences are present, 21% being singletons, with the ten largest covering approximately 10%. The material was PBMCs from blood, obtained 4 to 6 days after vaccination. The receptors originated from a man aged 50-60 years who received an inactivated influenza vaccine.

This chain joins TRBV12-3 or TRBV12-4 and TRBJ2-2; the D gene is possibly TRBD1 (5 bases). Between the trimmed V and J ends, which lost 10 bases and 6 bases, there was a span of 9 bases. The CDR3 contains 11 residues. The CDR3 nucleotides are TGTGCCACCAGGGATCCCGGGGAGCTGTTTTTT. Translating gives CATRDPGELFF.

This clonotype was seen once. The chain is built from TRBV2 and TRBJ2-5, with D perhaps being TRBD1 or TRBD2 (5 bases each). Germline V lookup: CDR1 SNHLY, CDR2 FYNNEI. V lost 3 bases, J lost 4 bases, and 18 bases lay in between. This CDR3 is 16 amino acids long. The CDR3 here is CASSDLGRLRGETQYF. The CDR3 DNA follows: TGTGCCAGCAGTGACTTGGGACGGCTAAGAGGAGAGACCCAGTACTTC.

The chain uses TRBV7-9 and TRBJ2-3; D not certain. The CDR3 is 14 residues long. V lost 5 bases, J lost 6 bases, and 15 bases lay in between. Germline-derived CDR1 and CDR2 are SEHNR and FQNEAQ (reference sequence). CDR3 residues: CASSLPGQEDTQYF. In DNA, the CDR3 is TGTGCCAGCAGCCTACCCGGTCAGGAGGATACGCAGTATTTT.

This clonotype was counted at least ten times. J is TRBJ2-2 and V is TRBV10-3; unclear D gene. Germline V CDR1 and CDR2: ENHRY, SYGVKD. Between the trimmed V and J ends, which lost 10 bases and 1 base, there was a span of 7 bases. This CDR3 contains 12 residues. The DNA of the CDR3 is TGTGCCACCACCTGGAACACCGGGGAGCTGTTTTTT. Amino acids: CATTWNTGELFF.

This clonotype was picked up many times. V gene TRBV4-3 combines with J gene TRBJ2-7, with D unclear. V was trimmed by 4 bases and J by 3 bases, leaving 16 bases between them. Germline CDR1 reads LGHNA; CDR2 reads YSLEER. The CDR3 spans 15 residues. The chain's CDR3 is CASSPSPGFGYEQYF. The CDR3 DNA is TGCGCCAGCAGCCCCTCTCCGGGTTTTGGCTACGAGCAGTACTTC.

The rearrangement uses TRBV14 and TRBJ2-3; D is possibly TRBD2 (5 bases). The CDR3 loop spans 13 amino acids. Trimming left V 2 bases short and J 5 bases short, with 8 bases between. Germline V lookup: CDR1 SGHDN, CDR2 FVKESK. The CDR3 sequence: CASSQTGKDTQYF. CDR3 sequence (DNA): TGTGCCAGCAGCCAAACCGGGAAAGATACGCAGTATTTT.

The CDR3 coding sequence is TGCAGTGCCGAAAGCGATCAAAGGAACACTGAAGCTTTCTTT. Its protein product is CSAESDQRNTEAFF. The chain joins TRBV20-1 to TRBJ1-1, with D unclear. This CDR3 has 14 amino acids. Germline V CDR1 and CDR2: DFQATT, SNEGSKA (reference sequence). The ends were cut back, 6 bases at V and 1 base at J, with 15 bases in the middle.

In this sample, this clonotype turned up many times. The chain carries TRBV12-3 or TRBV12-4 and TRBJ2-5; no definite D call. The CDR3 has 14 amino acids. Trimming stripped 1 base from V and 0 bases from J, with 6 bases between. The CDR3 DNA is TGTGCCAGCAGTTTAGGGCGAGACCAAGAGACCCAGTACTTC. Translation: CASSLGRDQETQYF.

The chain has TRBV24-1 and TRBJ1-5, with 12 nucleotides matching TRBD1. The junction had 10 bases not matched to a gene; V was cut back by 4 bases and J by 7 bases. Germline assignment: CDR1 KGHDR and CDR2 SFDVKD. CDR3 size: 17 residues. The CDR3 coding sequence is TGTGCCACCAGTGACAGACAACCGGGACAGGGGGCCCAGCCCCAGCATTTT. This gives the protein CATSDRQPGQGAQPQHF.

This clonotype showed up just a few times. This rearrangement joins TRBV20-1 to TRBJ1-2, with no clear D. Germline values: CDR1 DFQATT, CDR2 SNEGSKA (reference sequence). Trimming took off 1 base at V and 4 bases at J, with 10 bases between the two ends. The CDR3 consists of 13 residues. CDR3 amino acids: CSARVAGIYGYTF. CDR3 DNA sequence: TGCAGTGCTAGAGTGGCAGGAATCTATGGCTACACCTTC.

The chain links TRBV5-4 to TRBJ2-2; D uncertain. In germline, CDR1 is SGHNT, CDR2 YYREEE (reference sequence). This CDR3 region has 16 residues. Trimming took off 0 bases at V and 0 bases at J, with 9 bases between the two ends. CDR3 in amino acids: CASSLVDFANTGELFF. In nucleotides, the CDR3 is TGTGCCAGCAGCTTGGTTGACTTCGCGAACACCGGGGAGCTGTTTTTT.

J is TRBJ2-6 and V is TRBV6-5; D perhaps matches TRBD1 (6 bases). With 2 bases removed from V and 4 bases from J, the gap between germline ends came to 9 bases. The CDR3 spans 15 residues. Germline CDR1 is MNHEY and CDR2 is SVGAGI. This CDR3 is CASSYDRSGANVLTF. In DNA form, the CDR3 reads TGTGCCAGCAGTTACGACAGGTCCGGGGCCAACGTCCTGACTTTC.

The chain uses TRBV4-3 and TRBJ1-5; D unclear. This CDR3 spans 15 amino acids. CDR1 is LGHNA, CDR2 YSLEER, per germline. V was clipped by 0 bases and J by 1 base, with 7 bases between them. This chain's CDR3 is CASSQDWQSNQPQHF. CDR3 coding DNA: TGCGCCAGCAGCCAAGATTGGCAGAGCAATCAGCCCCAGCATTTT.

This clonotype was seen a few times. The J gene is TRBJ1-1, the V gene TRBV7-9; D remains ambiguous. The germline gives CDR1 SEHNR, CDR2 FQNEAQ (reference sequence). With 5 bases removed from V and 5 bases from J, the gap between germline ends came to 15 bases. This CDR3 has 14 amino acids. CDR3 sequence reads: CASSHSPAVTEAFF. CDR3 sequence (DNA): TGTGCCAGCAGCCACAGCCCGGCAGTAACTGAAGCTTTCTTT.

The chain joins TRBV4-2 to TRBJ2-1, with a tentative D call TRBD2 (7 bases). Between the trimmed V and J ends, which lost 0 bases and 8 bases, there was a span of 17 bases. Germline V gives CDR1 LGHNA, CDR2 YNFKEQ. The CDR3 is 16 amino acids. CDR3: CASSQDEGEGLYEQFF. The CDR3 DNA is TGTGCCAGCAGCCAAGACGAGGGGGAGGGCCTCTATGAGCAGTTCTTC.

The chain combines TRBV2 with TRBJ2-1; TRBD2 aligns across 9 bases. Germline CDR1 is SNHLY and CDR2 is FYNNEI. Trimming cost V 6 bases and J 5 bases; bases outside gene matches: 8. The CDR3 runs to 15 residues. DNA for the CDR3: TGTGCCAGCAGGCCGGGGGTAGCGGGAGACAATGAGCAGTTCTTC. Its protein is CASRPGVAGDNEQFF.

This clonotype appeared many times. V gene TRBV7-9 combines with J gene TRBJ1-1; 10 bases match TRBD1. Germline CDR1 and CDR2: SEHNR and FQNEAQ (reference sequence). J gave up 4 bases and V 6 bases, and 5 bases lay outside the gene matches. The CDR3 has 14 residues. Here the CDR3 DNA reads TGTGCCAGCAGTTTAAGACAGGGGGCCACTGAAGCTTTCTTT. Translated: CASSLRQGATEAFF.

The chain carries TRBV15 and TRBJ2-5, with D perhaps matching TRBD2 (6 bases). V dropped 0 bases and J dropped 6 bases, with 14 bases sitting between them. This CDR3 region has 15 residues. Germline CDR1 reads LNHNV; CDR2 reads YYDKDF (reference sequence). In nucleotides, the CDR3 is TGTGCCACCAGCAGAGAGGCTAGCGCGGAAAAGACCCAGTACTTC. It codes for CATSREASAEKTQYF.

There are a few counts of this clonotype. The gene calls are TRBV7-3 and TRBJ2-3; D gene uncertain. There are 14 residues in the CDR3. With 1 base removed from V and 2 bases from J, the gap between germline ends came to 7 bases. Germline V CDR1 and CDR2: SGHTA, FQGTGA. CDR3 in amino acids: CASSLSRTTDTQYF. CDR3 nucleotide sequence: TGTGCCAGCAGCTTAAGCAGGACCACAGATACGCAGTATTTT.

This clonotype appeared a few times. CDR3 residues: CASKPTLDLLAGVRNEQFF. The CDR3, as DNA: TGTGCCAGCAAACCGACACTCGACCTACTAGCGGGAGTCAGGAATGAGCAGTTCTTC. This chain connects TRBV28 to TRBJ2-1; the match to TRBD2 covers 11 bases. The V gene's germline CDR1 is MDHEN and CDR2 SYDVKM. This CDR3 comprises 19 residues. V gave up 7 bases and J gave up 7 bases; unmatched junction bases: 21.

The V call is TRBV29-1, the J call TRBJ2-5, with D possibly being TRBD1 (5 bases). The CDR3 has 11 amino acids. V was trimmed by 5 bases and J by 2 bases, leaving 6 bases between them. Germline V gene sequence: CDR1 SQVTM, CDR2 ANQGSEA. The DNA for the CDR3 is TGCAGCGTTAGGGGTCAAGAGACCCAGTACTTC. It translates to CSVRGQETQYF.

This clonotype was found a few times. This rearrangement joins TRBV4-2 to TRBJ2-7; TRBD2 agrees at 13 bases. V was pared by 3 bases and J by 4 bases, with 12 bases of the junction left unmatched. This CDR3 contains 18 residues. Per the germline V gene, CDR1 is LGHNA and CDR2 is YNFKEQ. CDR3 in amino acids: CASSQPGMGLAGHYEQYF. The CDR3 DNA reads as TGTGCCAGCAGCCAGCCGGGAATGGGACTAGCGGGACATTACGAGCAGTACTTC.

The rearrangement joins TRBV30 to TRBJ1-2; tentative D call: TRBD1 (5 bases). The CDR3 sequence is 14 residues long. With 0 bases removed from V and 6 bases from J, the gap between germline ends came to 14 bases. Germline CDR1 GTSNPN, CDR2 SVGIG (reference sequence). This CDR3 reads CAWSVRGLNHGYTF. The CDR3 DNA reads as TGTGCCTGGAGTGTTCGGGGACTCAACCATGGCTACACCTTC.

The chain is built from TRBV5-4 and TRBJ2-7, with 10 positions matching TRBD2. This CDR3 is built from 14 residues. Germline CDR1 is SGHNT and CDR2 is YYREEE (reference sequence). V lost 2 bases and J lost 10; bases outside the gene matches: 9. The CDR3 sequence is CASSLSSGGGRQYF. As DNA, the CDR3 is TGTGCCAGCAGCTTATCAAGCGGGGGGGGAAGACAGTACTTC. Using reference TRBV5-4 and TRBJ2-7 for the parts outside the CDR3, the full variable domain is ETGVTQSPTHLIKTRGQQVTLRCSSQSGHNTVSWYQQALGQGPQFIFQYYREEENGRGNFPPRFSGLQFPNYSSELNVNALELDDSALYLCASSLSSGGGRQYFGPGTRLTVT.

This clonotype was detected a few times. The J gene is TRBJ2-3, the V gene TRBV5-5; 9 bases match TRBD1. The CDR3 totals 16 residues. V shed 4 bases and J 1 base; nucleotides not matched to a gene: 7. Germline assignment: CDR1 SGHKS and CDR2 YYEKEE (reference sequence). Here the CDR3 reads CASSHRGTGRTDTQYF. CDR3 DNA sequence: TGTGCCAGCAGCCATCGTGGGACAGGGCGCACAGATACGCAGTATTTT.

This clonotype was picked up many times. V is TRBV7-9 and J is TRBJ2-7; TRBD1 matches at 9 bases. Trimming removed 6 bases from V and 4 bases from J; junction bases left unmatched: 7. The CDR3 loop spans 14 amino acids. CDR1 is SEHNR, CDR2 FQNEAQ, per germline (reference sequence). The CDR3 is CASSTGGFGYEQYF. The DNA of the CDR3 is TGTGCCAGCAGTACAGGGGGCTTTGGGTACGAGCAGTACTTC. Combining the CDR3 with reference TRBV7-9 and TRBJ2-7 gives the whole variable domain DTGVSQNPRHKITKRGQNVTFRCDPISEHNRLYWYRQTLGQGPEFLTYFQNEAQLEKSRLLSDRFSAERPKGSFSTLEIQRTEQGDSAMYLCASSTGGFGYEQYFGPGTRLTVT.

The chain has TRBV15 and TRBJ2-2; maybe TRBD2 (5 bases). CDR1 is LNHNV, CDR2 YYDKDF, per germline (reference sequence). The CDR3 extends over 14 amino acids. With 1 base removed from V and 6 bases from J, the gap between germline ends came to 9 bases. CDR3 DNA sequence: TGTGCCACCAGCAGAGCGGGAAGGGCCGGGGAGCTGTTTTTT. This sequence encodes CATSRAGRAGELFF.

This clonotype was seen at least ten times. V and J are TRBV6-2 or TRBV6-3 and TRBJ2-1; a possible D gene is TRBD1 (6 bases). This CDR3 has 14 residues. The germline V and J ends were trimmed by 2 bases and 9 bases, with 14 bases remaining between them. CDR1 MNHEY and CDR2 SVGEGT come from the germline V gene. In DNA form, the CDR3 reads TGTGCCAGCAGTTACGGGACAAAAAGCGGTGAGCAGTTCTTC. This gives the protein CASSYGTKSGEQFF.